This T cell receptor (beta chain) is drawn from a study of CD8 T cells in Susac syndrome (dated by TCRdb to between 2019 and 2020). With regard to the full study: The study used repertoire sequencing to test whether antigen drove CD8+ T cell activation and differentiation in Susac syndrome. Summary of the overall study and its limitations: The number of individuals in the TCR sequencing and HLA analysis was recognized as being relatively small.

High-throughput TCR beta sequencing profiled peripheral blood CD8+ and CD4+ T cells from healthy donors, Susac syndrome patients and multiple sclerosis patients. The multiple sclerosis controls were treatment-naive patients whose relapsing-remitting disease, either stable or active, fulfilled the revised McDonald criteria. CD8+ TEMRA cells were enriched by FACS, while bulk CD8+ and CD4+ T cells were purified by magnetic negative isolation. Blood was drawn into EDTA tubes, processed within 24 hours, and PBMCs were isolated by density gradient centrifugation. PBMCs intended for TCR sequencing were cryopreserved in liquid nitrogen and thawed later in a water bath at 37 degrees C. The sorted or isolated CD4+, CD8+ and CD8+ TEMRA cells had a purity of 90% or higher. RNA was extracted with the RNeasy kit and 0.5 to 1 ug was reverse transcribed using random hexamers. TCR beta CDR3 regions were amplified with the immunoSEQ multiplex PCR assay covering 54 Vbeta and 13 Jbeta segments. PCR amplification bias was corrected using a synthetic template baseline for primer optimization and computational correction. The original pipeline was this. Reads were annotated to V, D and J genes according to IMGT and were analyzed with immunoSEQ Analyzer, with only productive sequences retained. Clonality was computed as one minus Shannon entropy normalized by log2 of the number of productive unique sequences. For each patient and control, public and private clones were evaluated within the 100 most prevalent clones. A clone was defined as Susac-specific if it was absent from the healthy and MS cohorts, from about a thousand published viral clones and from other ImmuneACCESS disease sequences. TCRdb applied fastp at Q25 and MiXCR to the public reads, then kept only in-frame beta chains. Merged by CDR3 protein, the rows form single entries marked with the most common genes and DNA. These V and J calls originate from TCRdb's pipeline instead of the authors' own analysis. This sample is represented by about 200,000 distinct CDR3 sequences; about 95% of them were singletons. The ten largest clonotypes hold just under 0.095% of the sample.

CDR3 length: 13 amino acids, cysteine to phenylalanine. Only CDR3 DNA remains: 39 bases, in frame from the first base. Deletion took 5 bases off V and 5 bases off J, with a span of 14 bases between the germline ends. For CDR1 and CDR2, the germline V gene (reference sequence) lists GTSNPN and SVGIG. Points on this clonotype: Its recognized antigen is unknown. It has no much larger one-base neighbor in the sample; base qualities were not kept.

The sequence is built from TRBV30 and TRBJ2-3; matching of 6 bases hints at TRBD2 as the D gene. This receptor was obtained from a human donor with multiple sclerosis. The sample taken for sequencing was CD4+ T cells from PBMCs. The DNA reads TGTGCCTGGGGATTTTCGGGGGTAGATACGCAGTATTTT. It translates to CAWGFSGVDTQYF.